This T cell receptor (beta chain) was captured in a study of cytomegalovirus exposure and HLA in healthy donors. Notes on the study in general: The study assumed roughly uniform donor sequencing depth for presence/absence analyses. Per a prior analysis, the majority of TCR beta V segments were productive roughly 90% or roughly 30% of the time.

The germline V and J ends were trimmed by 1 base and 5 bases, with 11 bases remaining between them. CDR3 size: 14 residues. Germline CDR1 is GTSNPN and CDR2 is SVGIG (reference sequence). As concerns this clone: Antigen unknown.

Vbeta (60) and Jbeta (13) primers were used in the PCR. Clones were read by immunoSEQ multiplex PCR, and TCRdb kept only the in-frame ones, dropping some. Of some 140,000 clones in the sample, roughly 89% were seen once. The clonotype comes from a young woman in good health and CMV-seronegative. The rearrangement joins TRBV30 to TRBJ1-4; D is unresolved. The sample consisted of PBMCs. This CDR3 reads CAWSGGYGNEKLFF. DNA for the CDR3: TGTGCCTGGAGTGGAGGGTATGGAAATGAAAAACTGTTTTTT.